The text below deals with one TCR beta chain. This clonotype was recorded at least ten times. It has no known antigen specificity. No much larger clone exists at a distance of one base, and base qualities are not known. Counted from cysteine to phenylalanine, this CDR3 has 14 amino acids. Only the CDR3 DNA is retained, 42 bases long and in frame from the first base. V is cut by 3 bases and J by 7 bases, and the space between the germline ends is 12 bases. From a lookup of the germline V gene, CDR1 and CDR2 are MNHNS and SASEGT. This entry is derived from a study of liver allograft versus peripheral blood T cells (TCRdb year 2020). A note on the overall study: The study compared the T cell receptor repertoires present in transplanted livers with the repertoires present in the peripheral blood of liver transplant recipients. What the study reported, not specific to this receptor: According to the report, the T cell receptor repertoires detected in peripheral blood were different from the repertoires found inside liver allografts.

Reads for this sample came from an Illumina MiSeq. TCRdb reprocessing: public reads trimmed at Q25 with fastp, clones called with MiXCR, in-frame beta chains kept. Under each unique CDR3 protein, matching rows form one entry showing the most common genes and DNA. The table for this sample lists about 14,000 distinct CDR3 sequences; roughly 20% of them were counted only once. The top ten clones comprise about 2% of the sample. This sequence originates from a human patient who had a liver transplant. In transplant recipients, some T cells may be of donor rather than host origin. The rearranged segments are TRBV6-1 and TRBJ1-4, with no confidently assigned D gene. For the CDR3, the sequence is CASSESGRSEKLFF. The DNA reads as follows: TGTGCCAGCAGTGAGTCTGGACGCAGTGAAAAACTGTTTTTT.